A selection of T cell receptor beta chains follows, all from one sample in a study of Graves' ophthalmopathy and Graves' hyperthyroidism. One entry per CDR3 protein, called by TCRdb with MiXCR from the multiplex PCR reads. The sample gives approximately 460,000 distinct CDR3 sequences, roughly 14% of which show up once; 8% to 10% is in the top ten. The sequencing input was blood. These receptors all come from a young woman with Graves' ophthalmopathy. CDR3s include the opening cysteine and the closing phenylalanine or tryptophan. Fields, in order: V gene, clone size, J gene, D gene, CDR3 protein, CDR3 DNA. A D gene is named only where the DNA matches it firmly. A clone size is listed for some rows: how often the clone was seen (once, few, many), or a class if it is expanded.

>TRBV19|NA|TRBJ1-1|NA
CASSIGGEAFF
TGTGCCAGTAGTATAGGGGGTGAAGCTTTCTTT
>TRBV20-1|NA|TRBJ2-7|TRBD1
CSAQLPGQGSYEQYF
TGCAGTGCCCAGTTACCGGGACAGGGCTCCTACGAGCAGTACTTC
>TRBV19|many|TRBJ1-1|NA
CASSIGFEAFF
TGTGCCAGTAGTATCGGGTTTGAAGCTTTCTTT
>TRBV24-1|many|TRBJ2-5|NA
CATSQTGFQETQYF
TGTGCCACCAGCCAAACAGGGTTCCAAGAGACCCAGTACTTC
>TRBV20-1|many|TRBJ2-5|NA
CSARGRFGGSETQYF
TGCAGTGCTAGAGGGAGGTTCGGGGGTTCAGAGACCCAGTACTTC
>TRBV29-1|many|TRBJ2-4|NA
CSVYMGAGNIQYF
TGCAGCGTTTATATGGGGGCGGGAAACATTCAGTACTTC
>TRBV12-3/TRBV12-4|many|TRBJ2-2|NA
CASRPGATTGELFF
TGTGCCAGCAGGCCGGGAGCGACCACCGGGGAGCTGTTTTTT
>TRBV12-3/TRBV12-4|few|TRBJ1-1|NA
CASSTEGGGTEAFF
TGTGCCAGCTCCACCGAGGGAGGAGGCACTGAAGCTTTCTTT
>TRBV7-9|many|TRBJ1-1|TRBD1
CASIDRDAEAFF
TGTGCCAGCATCGACAGGGACGCTGAAGCTTTCTTT
>TRBV15|few|TRBJ1-6|NA
CATSNRVYNSPLHF
TGTGCCACCAGCAACCGGGTTTATAATTCACCCCTCCACTTT
>TRBV6-5|many|TRBJ2-5|NA
CASKLGGGETQYF
TGTGCCAGCAAACTGGGAGGGGGGGAGACCCAGTACTTC
>TRBV6-1|NA|TRBJ1-5|NA
CASSTGNGQPQHF
TGTGCCAGCAGTACAGGGAACGGTCAGCCCCAGCATTTT
>TRBV24-1|many|TRBJ2-7|TRBD1
CATSDLVGQGAKPYEQYF
TGTGCCACCAGTGACCTGGTCGGGCAGGGGGCGAAACCCTACGAGCAGTACTTC
>TRBV18|few|TRBJ2-4|NA
CASSPLQGGPLAKNIQYF
TGTGCCAGCTCACCACTCCAGGGGGGACCCCTAGCCAAAAACATTCAGTACTTC